Listed below are T cell receptor beta chains from one sample, sequenced in a study of T cell repertoires in aging, cancer and after chemotherapy. TCRdb used MiXCR to reprocess the multiplex PCR reads, holding one entry per CDR3 protein. This repertoire shows approximately 12,000 distinct CDR3 sequences, approximately 24% found once; its top ten account for 2.6%. Sequenced input: blood. The receptors here all came from a human donor in good health. Both conserved end residues are part of each CDR3. The order of the fields is V gene, D gene, clone size, J gene, CDR3 protein, CDR3 DNA. The D gene is left open where the match is weak. Clone sizes are given selectively: once, few, many, or a class where the clone is expanded.

v_gene: TRBV20-1; d_gene: NA; abundance: few; j_gene: TRBJ1-3; CDR3aa: CSARKLGNTIYF; CDR3nt: TGCAGTGCTCGGAAACTGGGAAACACCATATATTTT
v_gene: TRBV5-1; d_gene: NA; abundance: few; j_gene: TRBJ1-5; CDR3aa: CASSFFGDSNQPQHF; CDR3nt: TGCGCCAGCAGCTTTTTTGGGGATAGCAATCAGCCCCAGCATTTT
v_gene: TRBV4-3; d_gene: TRBD1; abundance: NA; j_gene: TRBJ1-4; CDR3aa: CASSQSRDRGNEKLFF; CDR3nt: TGCGCCAGCAGCCAATCCCGGGACAGGGGTAATGAAAAACTGTTTTTT
v_gene: TRBV7-9; d_gene: NA; abundance: few; j_gene: TRBJ1-2; CDR3aa: CASSLIGNQGGYTF; CDR3nt: TGTGCCAGCAGCTTAATAGGGAACCAGGGTGGCTACACCTTC
v_gene: TRBV10-2; d_gene: NA; abundance: once; j_gene: TRBJ1-1; CDR3aa: CASSELYKDGLNTEAFF; CDR3nt: TGCGCCAGCAGTGAGCTCTATAAGGACGGACTGAACACTGAAGCTTTCTTT
v_gene: TRBV27; d_gene: NA; abundance: few; j_gene: TRBJ2-1; CDR3aa: CASSPNGPQSSYNEQFF; CDR3nt: TGTGCCAGCAGTCCGAACGGTCCCCAGAGCTCCTACAATGAGCAGTTCTTC
v_gene: TRBV7-9; d_gene: NA; abundance: few; j_gene: TRBJ1-1; CDR3aa: CASSLRDSGNTEAFF; CDR3nt: TGTGCCAGCAGCCTCCGGGACTCAGGAAACACTGAAGCTTTCTTT
v_gene: TRBV5-4; d_gene: NA; abundance: NA; j_gene: TRBJ2-5; CDR3aa: CASSRKDSQETQYF; CDR3nt: TGTGCCAGCAGCCGGAAGGACAGCCAAGAGACCCAGTACTTC
v_gene: TRBV10-3; d_gene: TRBD2; abundance: few; j_gene: TRBJ2-2; CDR3aa: CAISEAGGNTGELFF; CDR3nt: TGTGCCATCAGTGAGGCGGGGGGGAACACCGGGGAGCTGTTTTTT
v_gene: TRBV6-5; d_gene: TRBD1; abundance: NA; j_gene: TRBJ2-3; CDR3aa: CASSNYPRQGTSDTQYF; CDR3nt: TGTGCCAGCAGTAACTACCCGCGACAGGGGACTTCAGATACGCAGTATTTT
v_gene: TRBV6-5; d_gene: NA; abundance: NA; j_gene: TRBJ1-6; CDR3aa: CASSYSVQLSYNSPLHF; CDR3nt: TGTGCCAGCAGTTACTCGGTCCAACTCTCCTATAATTCACCCCTCCACTTT
v_gene: TRBV6-2/TRBV6-3; d_gene: NA; abundance: medium-sized; j_gene: TRBJ2-2; CDR3aa: CASSYSLENTGELFF; CDR3nt: TGTGCCAGCAGTTACTCACTAGAGAACACCGGGGAGCTGTTTTTT
v_gene: TRBV5-4; d_gene: NA; abundance: NA; j_gene: TRBJ1-4; CDR3aa: CASSFGGRVEKLFF; CDR3nt: TGTGCCAGCAGCTTCGGGGGGCGCGTAGAAAAACTGTTTTTT
v_gene: TRBV5-6; d_gene: NA; abundance: NA; j_gene: TRBJ1-1; CDR3aa: CASSLPTGLAEAFF; CDR3nt: TGTGCCAGCAGCTTGCCGACAGGTCTGGCTGAAGCTTTCTTT
v_gene: TRBV5-6; d_gene: TRBD1; abundance: few; j_gene: TRBJ1-1; CDR3aa: CASSLGIGQGLEAFF; CDR3nt: TGTGCCAGCAGCTTGGGAATAGGACAGGGGTTAGAAGCTTTCTTT